The 8 T cell receptor beta chains listed next were all sequenced from one sample in a study of T cells in Graves' hyperthyroidism and ophthalmopathy. RNA transcripts yielded amplified TCR beta CDR3 regions. In the first-round RT-PCR of the TCR CDR3, the HTBI primer set was used. TCRdb reprocessed the multiplex PCR reads with MiXCR, giving one entry per CDR3 protein. The sample yields 250,000 or so distinct CDR3 sequences, 13% to 15% seen once. Sample: blood. The receptor source for this set is a woman between 45 and 60 years old with Graves' hyperthyroidism that later progressed to Graves' ophthalmopathy.

The rearrangement links TRBV7-9 to TRBJ1-1, with TRBD1 identical over 9 bases. CDR3 size: 17 residues. V gave up 1 base and J gave up 5 bases; unmatched junction bases: 11. Germline V gives CDR1 SEHNR, CDR2 FQNEAQ (reference sequence). CDR3 sequence reads: CASSLGRGQGFKTEAFF. The CDR3 DNA is TGTGCCAGCAGCTTAGGAAGGGGACAGGGCTTTAAGACTGAAGCTTTCTTT.

The chain employs TRBV7-9 and TRBJ2-7, with D perhaps matching TRBD1 (7 bases). Germline lookup yields CDR1 SEHNR and CDR2 FQNEAQ (reference sequence). V lost 3 bases and J lost 4, with 13 bases in between. This CDR3 has 14 residues. The CDR3 sequence is CASSFRGEFYEQYF. The CDR3 bases are TGTGCCAGCAGCTTCAGGGGGGAATTTTACGAGCAGTACTTC.

This clonotype was recorded many times. The rearrangement joins TRBV7-3 to TRBJ1-6; D unresolved. This CDR3 spans 13 amino acids. In germline, CDR1 is SGHTA, CDR2 FQGTGA. Deletions cut 1 base from V and 11 bases from J, with 9 bases between. As DNA, the CDR3 is TGTGCCAGCAGCTTAAAAGTATGGACACCCCTCCACTTT. It is translated as CASSLKVWTPLHF.

The sample holds a few counts of this clonotype. The chain uses TRBV13 and TRBJ1-2, with 7 bases aligning to TRBD1. With V trimmed by 4 bases and J by 7 bases, 9 bases remained unmatched. CDR3 length: 14 amino acids. Germline V lookup: CDR1 PRHDT, CDR2 FYEKMQ (reference sequence). In DNA, the CDR3 is TGTGCCAGCAGCTCCACCGGGACAGCAGCTGGCTACACCTTC. Translated: CASSSTGTAAGYTF.

Only a few counts were recorded for this clonotype. This chain joins TRBV4-1 and TRBJ2-7; D is undetermined. The CDR3 contains 16 residues. The ends were cut back, 0 bases at V and 0 bases at J, with 12 bases in the middle. Germline values: CDR1 MGHRA, CDR2 YSYEKL. The CDR3 loop is CASSQEARRDSYEQYF. CDR3 sequence (DNA): TGCGCCAGCAGCCAAGAAGCCAGGAGAGACTCCTACGAGCAGTACTTC.

The CDR3 DNA reads TGCAGTGCTATACCGGACAGGGAAAATGAAAAACTGTTTTTT. Its translation: CSAIPDRENEKLFF. The chain employs TRBV20-1 and TRBJ1-4, with TRBD1 matching 8 bases. Losses at the gene ends were 4 bases for V and 5 bases for J; bases not matched to a gene: 6. CDR1 and CDR2 from the germline V gene are DFQATT and SNEGSKA (reference sequence). The CDR3 runs 14 residues.

In its sample, this clonotype was seen many times. The chain combines TRBV10-3 with TRBJ2-3; TRBD1 matches at 7 bases. Germline CDR1 is ENHRY and CDR2 is SYGVKD. This CDR3 region has 13 residues. Germline trimming cut 9 bases from V and 3 bases from J; bases unmatched to any gene: 6. For the CDR3, the DNA is TGTGCCATAAGACAGGGTCAAACAGATACGCAGTATTTT. Translated, it gives CAIRQGQTDTQYF.

This clonotype has only one observation. This chain's CDR3 is CASSRTSGMHEQFF. The CDR3 DNA sequence: TGTGCCAGCAGCCGGACTAGCGGGATGCATGAGCAGTTCTTC. The chain combines TRBV3-1 with TRBJ2-1; 12 nucleotides align to TRBD2. V lost 4 bases and J lost 8; bases outside the gene matches: 3. This CDR3 spans 14 amino acids. Germline V CDR1 and CDR2: LGHDT, YNNKEL (reference sequence).